The entry below gives a single T cell receptor beta chain sequence along with its context. Its antigen is as yet unknown. Germline CDR1 SGHTA, CDR2 FQGNSA. Trimming took off 5 bases at V and 3 bases at J, with 13 bases between the two ends. The CDR3 consists of 14 residues. Markers CD45RO/CCR7/CD25/CD127/CD95/CD27 served to sort CD4+ naive, central memory, regulatory and stem cell-like memory cells. This sample is part of a study of beta chain features in type 1 diabetes. Study-level findings and limits: TCRB CDR3s from Type 1 diabetes patients were moderately but significantly shorter in all four CD4+ subsets. For TCRB rearrangement, an influence of HLA type remained unresolved here. Over-representation of high TCR-expressing cells was a possible consequence of cDNA sequencing.

As every portion of the isolated RNA was reverse transcribed, the sequencing read expressed TCRB transcripts. Naive, central memory and regulatory T cell samples produced a mean of about 3.5 million reads. Here immunoSEQ multiplex PCR was the method, and the copy in TCRdb shows in-frame clones only, minus some. The sample lists about 370,000 clones, about 10% seen once, with roughly 0.6% in the top ten. This chain connects TRBV7-2 to TRBJ1-2, with D unclear. This clonotype was sampled from a man in his thirties or forties with type 1 diabetes. The specimen sequenced was central memory CD4+ T cells from blood. CDR3 nucleotide sequence: TGTGCCAGCAGCGTCATGCAGGAAGACTATGGCTACACCTTC. It yields the protein CASSVMQEDYGYTF.